This T cell receptor beta chain originates from a study of CD8+CD57+ T cells in acquired aplastic anemia. This CDR3 has 17 residues. Germline CDR1 LNHNV, CDR2 YYDKDF (reference sequence). V shed 3 bases and J shed 1 base, with 16 bases lying between them. A remark on this clonotype: Antigen unknown.

Findings and caveats of the study: The study identified more than 25 CD8+ CDR3 sequences shared by patients and controls. Significant differences in CD8+ Simpson's diversity were not observed between patients and controls.

Both TCR beta VDJ combination and CDR3 sequence profiling were carried out. Genomic DNA was the template for this profiling. TCRdb independently ran MiXCR on the reads; one entry per CDR3 protein. Here the sample spans around 130,000 distinct CDR3 sequences, around 48% being singletons. The sample comprised sorted CD4+, CD8+, or CD8+CD57+ T cells (not recorded which) from PBMCs. The sequence derives from a human donor in good health, serving as a control. The chain couples TRBV15 to TRBJ1-5; D is unclear. This CDR3 is CATSSNVWGTSNQPQHF. The CDR3 coding sequence is TGTGCCACCAGCAGTAATGTCTGGGGTACAAGCAATCAGCCCCAGCATTTT.